The 17 T cell receptor beta chains listed next were all sequenced from one sample in a study of blood T cell repertoires in COVID-19. Here immunoSEQ multiplex PCR was the method, and the copy in TCRdb shows in-frame clones only, minus some. The sample shows about 250,000 clones, around 90% of them seen only once. Sequencing was performed on PBMCs or T cells enriched from blood (not recorded which). The source of these receptors is a woman aged 18-29 years who had recovered from COVID-19.

This chain links TRBV11-3 with TRBJ2-3; 7 bases align to TRBD2. Germline CDR1 is SGHNT and CDR2 is YENEEA. The CDR3 contains 15 residues. The J segment lost 4 bases and the V segment lost 4 bases, leaving 8 bases of the junction unmatched. This chain's CDR3 is CASSSRLARADTQYF. In DNA form, the CDR3 reads TGTGCCAGCAGCTCCCGACTAGCTAGGGCAGATACGCAGTATTTT.

About this clone: A junction boundary mismatches the germline segment, possibly from a read error. The chain carries TRBV29-1 and TRBJ2-2; TRBD2 matches at 9 bases. Germline lookup yields CDR1 SQVTM and CDR2 ANQGSEA. CDR3 length: 14 amino acids. CDR3 loop: CSVEVGLAGGELFF. CDR3 sequence (DNA): TGCAGCGTCGAAGTGGGACTAGCAGGCGGGGAGCTGTTTTTT.

The CDR3 DNA follows: TGCAGCGCAAGGACAGGGGCGAATCAGCCCCAGCATTTT. This codes for CSARTGANQPQHF. This chain links TRBV29-1 with TRBJ1-5, with TRBD1 identical over 9 bases. V lost 7 bases to trimming and J lost 4 bases; unmatched junction nucleotides: 5. The germline CDR1 and CDR2 sequences are SQVTM and ANQGSEA. The CDR3 is 13 amino acids.

The J gene is TRBJ2-3, the V gene TRBV29-1; TRBD2 matches 12 bases. The V segment lost 5 bases and the J segment 2 bases; nucleotides outside the gene matches: 11. There are 17 residues in the CDR3. CDR1 SQVTM and CDR2 ANQGSEA come from the germline V gene. The CDR3 reads CSVSKTSGSGITDTQYF. CDR3 bases: TGCAGCGTTTCTAAGACTAGCGGGAGTGGGATCACAGATACGCAGTATTTT.

CDR3: CASRTGGSGYTF. The CDR3 DNA follows: TGTGCCAGCAGGACAGGGGGCAGTGGCTACACCTTC. The V gene is TRBV6-5, the J gene TRBJ1-2; 10 bases line up with TRBD1. CDR3 length: 12 amino acids. V lost 6 bases to trimming and J lost 7 bases; unmatched junction nucleotides: 2. Germline values: CDR1 MNHEY, CDR2 SVGAGI.

This chain links TRBV13 with TRBJ1-4; no reliable D call. Trimming pared 2 bases from V and 3 bases from J, leaving 16 bases between. The CDR3 sequence is 17 residues long. From germline, CDR1 is PRHDT and CDR2 FYEKMQ (reference sequence). CDR3 amino acids: CASSLSPSRKANEKLFF. DNA for the CDR3: TGTGCCAGCAGCTTAAGTCCATCGAGAAAAGCTAATGAAAAACTGTTTTTT. The full variable domain, completed using reference TRBV13 and TRBJ1-4, is AAGVIQSPRHLIKEKRETATLKCYPIPRHDTVYWYQQGPGQDPQFLISFYEKMQSDKGSIPDRFSAQQFSDYHSELNMSSLELGDSALYFCASSLSPSRKANEKLFFGSGTQLSVL.

The chain joins TRBV3-1 (or the pseudogene TRBV3-2) to TRBJ1-4; perhaps TRBD1 as D (6 bases). This CDR3 region has 16 residues. The V gene's germline CDR1 is LGHDT and CDR2 YNNKEL (reference sequence). Deletions cut 5 bases from V and 5 bases from J, with 18 bases between. CDR3 nucleotides: TGTGCCAGCAGCGAAAGTCTAGGACAGATGAATGAAAAACTGTTTTTT. It is translated as CASSESLGQMNEKLFF.

This clone occurred a few times. The chain has TRBV27 and TRBJ1-5, with 8 bases aligning to TRBD1. CDR1 and CDR2 from the germline V gene are MNHEY and SMNVEV (reference sequence). V gave up 5 bases and J gave up 2 bases; unmatched junction bases: 5. The CDR3 covers 15 residues. CDR3 in amino acids: CASSAGQGRNQPQHF. The CDR3 DNA follows: TGTGCCAGCAGTGCAGGACAGGGACGCAATCAGCCCCAGCATTTT.

This chain links TRBV18 with TRBJ2-2; 9 bases are a match to TRBD1. Germline loops: CDR1 KGHSH, CDR2 LQKENI. V dropped 3 bases and J dropped 4; count of bases not matched to a gene: 6. The CDR3 spans 16 residues. The CDR3 is CASSPGTGRSTGELFF. Written as DNA, the CDR3 is TGTGCCAGCTCACCTGGGACAGGGAGGAGCACCGGGGAGCTGTTTTTT. Full variable domain (rest looked up from reference TRBV18 and TRBJ2-2): NAGVMQNPRHLVRRRGQEARLRCSPMKGHSHVYWYRQLPEEGLKFMVYLQKENIIDESGMPKERFSAEFPKEGPSILRIQQVVRGDSAAYFCASSPGTGRSTGELFFGEGSRLTVL.

V usage is TRBV20-1 and J usage is TRBJ1-2; no clear D. From germline, CDR1 is DFQATT and CDR2 SNEGSKA (reference sequence). The CDR3 extends over 10 amino acids. The germline V and J ends were trimmed by 5 bases and 14 bases, with 15 bases remaining between them. CDR3 loop: CSAERGAETF. The DNA for the CDR3 is TGCAGTGCTGAGAGAGGCGCGGAGACCTTC.

The chain couples TRBV7-9 to TRBJ1-2; D remains ambiguous. The CDR3 has 15 residues. The V end lost 1 base, the J end lost 3 bases, and 12 bases lay between the germline ends. Germline CDR1 reads SEHNR; CDR2 reads FQNEAQ (reference sequence). CDR3 sequence: CASSLGPGSDYGYTF. The CDR3 DNA sequence: TGTGCCAGCAGCTTAGGTCCGGGGTCCGACTATGGCTACACCTTC.

The chain links TRBV6-5 to TRBJ1-1; D remains ambiguous. The V gene lost 0 bases and the J gene lost 7 bases, with 6 bases spanning the gap. Germline CDR1 and CDR2: MNHEY and SVGAGI. CDR3 length: 12 amino acids. The CDR3 sequence: CASSYSLGEAFF. The CDR3 region has the DNA TGTGCCAGCAGTTACTCCCTAGGTGAAGCTTTCTTT.

The gene calls are TRBV19 and TRBJ2-3; 9 nucleotides align to TRBD1. Germline-derived CDR1 and CDR2 are LNHDA and SQIVND (reference sequence). V lost 4 bases, J lost 4 bases, and 12 bases stayed unmatched. The CDR3 is made up of 17 amino acids. CDR3 DNA: TGTGCCAGTAGTAGATTCCCGGACAGGGGTAGTGCAGATACGCAGTATTTT. Translated: CASSRFPDRGSADTQYF.

This chain links TRBV2 with TRBJ1-5, with TRBD1 as a possible D gene (6 bases). Trimming stripped 4 bases from V and 2 bases from J, with 9 bases between. Germline CDR1 reads SNHLY; CDR2 reads FYNNEI. The CDR3 is 14 residues long. The CDR3 reads CASSGWGRNQPQHF. In nucleotides, the CDR3 is TGTGCCAGCAGTGGATGGGGGCGCAATCAGCCCCAGCATTTT.

The CDR3 region is CASTIPALGGLSGYTF. CDR3 nucleotides: TGTGCCAGCACCATACCGGCCTTAGGGGGCTTGTCTGGCTACACCTTC. V usage is TRBV28 and J usage is TRBJ1-2; TRBD1 matches at 7 bases. The CDR3 is 16 residues long. V dropped 7 bases and J dropped 7; count of bases not matched to a gene: 18. Germline CDR1 and CDR2: MDHEN and SYDVKM.

This sequence joins TRBV6-6 and TRBJ1-4; 7 bases agree with TRBD1. The CDR3 totals 15 residues. Germline trimming cut 2 bases from V and 4 bases from J; bases unmatched to any gene: 4. Germline V gene sequence: CDR1 MNHNY, CDR2 SVGAGI (reference sequence). The CDR3 protein is CASSYPGTVNEKLFF. DNA for the CDR3: TGTGCCAGCAGTTACCCCGGGACAGTTAATGAAAAACTGTTTTTT.

The chain couples TRBV27 to TRBJ2-1; TRBD2 matches 9 bases. The germline gives CDR1 MNHEY, CDR2 SMNVEV (reference sequence). V was clipped by 7 bases and J by 0 bases; unmatched bases: 7. The CDR3 loop spans 16 amino acids. The DNA of the CDR3 is TGTGCCAGCACCCAAAGCGGGAGGAGCTCCTACAATGAGCAGTTCTTC. It encodes CASTQSGRSSYNEQFF.